Following are 5 T cell receptor beta chains from one sample sequenced in a study of blood T cell repertoires in COVID-19. Sequencing used immunoSEQ multiplex PCR; TCRdb keeps in-frame clones, though not all of them. The sample has about 81,000 clones, over 75% seen once. The sequenced sample consisted of peripheral blood. These receptor sequences come from a woman in her 70s with acute or convalescent COVID-19.

The chain is built from TRBV4-2 and TRBJ2-5; 12 bases agree with TRBD2. Germline CDR1 LGHNA, CDR2 YNFKEQ. The length of the CDR3 is 19 residues. V lost 0 bases, J lost 4 bases, and 12 bases stayed unmatched. The CDR3 reads CASSQDFSSGGARRETQYF. CDR3 in DNA: TGTGCCAGCAGCCAAGATTTCTCTAGCGGGGGGGCCCGGCGAGAGACCCAGTACTTC.

The rearrangement joins TRBV24-1 to TRBJ2-2, with D hard to call. Germline CDR1 is KGHDR and CDR2 is SFDVKD. V was trimmed by 4 bases and J by 1 base, leaving 3 bases between them. The CDR3 covers 13 residues. CDR3 residues: CATSDQNTGELFF. The CDR3, as DNA: TGTGCCACCAGTGACCAGAACACCGGGGAGCTGTTTTTT.

The CDR3 nucleotides read TGTGCCAGCAGCCAAGAGCCAGGGCCCTACACCTTC. Its translation is CASSQEPGPYTF. This sequence joins TRBV14 and TRBJ1-2; the D gene is possibly TRBD1 (5 bases). Trimming cost V 0 bases and J 10 bases, with 9 bases left between them. The germline gives CDR1 SGHDN, CDR2 FVKESK. The CDR3 sequence is 12 residues long.

This rearrangement joins TRBV15 to TRBJ2-5; TRBD2 matches at 15 bases. From germline, CDR1 is LNHNV and CDR2 YYDKDF (reference sequence). The CDR3 sequence is 17 residues long. V was clipped by 3 bases and J by 4 bases; unmatched bases: 6. As DNA, the CDR3 is TGTGCCACCAGCAGGCCGGGACTAGCGGGGGGTCGAGAGACCCAGTACTTC. It is translated as CATSRPGLAGGRETQYF.

This chain links TRBV3-1 (or the pseudogene TRBV3-2) with TRBJ1-1; D remains unclear. Trimming removed 0 bases at V and 1 base at J, with 12 bases between. The CDR3 has 16 amino acids. CDR1 is LGHDT and CDR2 is YNNKEL in the germline V gene (reference sequence). The CDR3 region has the DNA TGTGCCAGCAGCCAAGATTCGAGGCGGGCGAACACTGAAGCTTTCTTT. It is translated as CASSQDSRRANTEAFF.